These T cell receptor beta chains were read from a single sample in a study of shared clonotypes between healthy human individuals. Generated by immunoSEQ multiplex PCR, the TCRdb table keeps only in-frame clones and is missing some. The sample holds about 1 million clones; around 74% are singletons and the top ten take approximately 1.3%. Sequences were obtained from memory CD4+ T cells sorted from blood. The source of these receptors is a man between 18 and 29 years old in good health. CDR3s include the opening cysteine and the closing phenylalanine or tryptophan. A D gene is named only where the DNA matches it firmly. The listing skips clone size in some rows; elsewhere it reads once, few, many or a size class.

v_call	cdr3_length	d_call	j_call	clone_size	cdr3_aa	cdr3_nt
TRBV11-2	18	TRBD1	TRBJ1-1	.	CASSPRFRGRVMNTEAFF	TGTGCCAGCAGCCCCCGATTTAGGGGGCGAGTCATGAACACTGAAGCTTTCTTT
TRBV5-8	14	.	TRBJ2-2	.	CASSLTGQAGELFF	TGTGCCAGCAGCTTGACAGGGCAGGCCGGGGAGCTGTTTTTT
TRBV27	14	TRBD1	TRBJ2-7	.	CASSRGTGAYEQYF	TGTGCCAGCTCGAGGGGGACAGGCGCCTACGAGCAGTACTTC
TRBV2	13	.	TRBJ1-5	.	CASTGFPNQPQHF	TGTGCCAGCACGGGGTTTCCCAATCAGCCCCAGCATTTT
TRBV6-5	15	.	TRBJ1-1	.	CASRPDRNSFPEAFF	TGTGCCAGCAGACCAGACAGGAATTCTTTCCCTGAAGCTTTCTTT
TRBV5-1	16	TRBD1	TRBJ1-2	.	CASSFEPGQGISGYTF	TGCGCCAGCAGCTTCGAACCGGGACAGGGGATCAGTGGCTACACCTTC
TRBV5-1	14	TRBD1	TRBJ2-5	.	CASCLGQGMETQYF	TGCGCCAGCTGCTTGGGACAGGGGATGGAGACCCAGTACTTC
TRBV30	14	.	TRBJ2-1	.	CACSLQTVNNEQFF	TGTGCCTGTTCCCTGCAAACCGTGAACAATGAGCAGTTCTTC
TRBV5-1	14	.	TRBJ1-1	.	CASSFATEGTEAFF	TGCGCCAGCAGCTTTGCGACAGAGGGCACTGAAGCTTTCTTT
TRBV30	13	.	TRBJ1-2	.	CAWRGLTVGGYTF	TGTGCCTGGAGGGGTTTGACAGTCGGTGGCTACACCTTC
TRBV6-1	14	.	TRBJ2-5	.	CASREHSGRETQYF	TGTGCCAGCAGGGAACACTCGGGTCGGGAGACCCAGTACTTC
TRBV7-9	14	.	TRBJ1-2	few	CASSYNSGGYGYTF	TGTGCCAGCAGCTACAACTCCGGGGGGTATGGCTACACCTTC
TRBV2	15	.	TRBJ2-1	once	CASGLGSEGYNEQFF	TGTGCCAGCGGGCTTGGATCCGAGGGGTACAATGAGCAGTTCTTC
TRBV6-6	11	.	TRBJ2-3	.	CASSGADTQYF	TGTGCCAGCTCAGGGGCAGATACGCAGTATTTT
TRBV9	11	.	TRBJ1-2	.	CASSVGWGYTF	TGTGCCAGCAGCGTAGGCTGGGGCTACACCTTC
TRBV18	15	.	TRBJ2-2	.	CASSPGGSRSGELFF	TGTGCCAGCTCACCTGGCGGATCGAGGTCCGGGGAGCTGTTTTTT
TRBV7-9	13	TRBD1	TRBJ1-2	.	CASSLKTGSGYTF	TGTGCCAGCAGCCTTAAGACAGGGAGTGGCTACACCTTC
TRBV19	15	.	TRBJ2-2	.	CASMRDGGITGELFF	TGTGCCAGTATGCGCGACGGAGGGATTACCGGGGAGCTGTTTTTT
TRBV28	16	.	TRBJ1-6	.	CASSLMGLVVNSPLHF	TGTGCCAGCAGTTTAATGGGGCTGGTAGTAAATTCACCCCTCCACTTT
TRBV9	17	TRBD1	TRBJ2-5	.	CASSPRQNRGREETQYF	TGTGCCAGCAGCCCCCGTCAGAACAGGGGGCGCGAGGAGACCCAGTACTTC
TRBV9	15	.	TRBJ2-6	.	CASSVTGSGANVLTF	TGTGCCAGCAGCGTTACAGGGTCTGGGGCCAACGTCCTGACTTTC
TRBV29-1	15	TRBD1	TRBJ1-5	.	CSVGIGAGGGQPQHF	TGCAGCGTAGGGATTGGGGCAGGGGGCGGTCAGCCCCAGCATTTT
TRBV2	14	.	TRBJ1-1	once	CASSVSTVNTEAFF	TGTGCCAGCAGTGTTTCGACGGTGAACACTGAAGCTTTCTTT
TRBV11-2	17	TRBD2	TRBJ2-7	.	CASSLSVGGRAGSEQYF	TGTGCCAGCAGCTTATCCGTCGGCGGGAGGGCCGGCTCCGAGCAGTACTTC
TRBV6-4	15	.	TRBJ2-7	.	CASSERTGSSYEQYF	TGTGCCAGCAGCGAGAGAACAGGGAGCTCCTACGAGCAGTACTTC
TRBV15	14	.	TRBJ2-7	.	CATSNGGLTYEQYF	TGTGCCACCAGCAACGGGGGGCTCACCTACGAGCAGTACTTC
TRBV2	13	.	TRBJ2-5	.	CASTTTLPGTQYF	TGTGCCAGCACCACGACATTGCCGGGGACCCAGTACTTC
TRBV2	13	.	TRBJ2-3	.	CALEGGVTDTQYF	TGTGCCCTAGAGGGGGGAGTAACAGATACGCAGTATTTT
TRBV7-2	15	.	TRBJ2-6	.	CASSLVGSGANVLTF	TGTGCCAGCAGCTTAGTCGGGAGCGGGGCCAACGTCCTGACTTTC
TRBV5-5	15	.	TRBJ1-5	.	CASSRQTGGDQPQHF	TGTGCCAGCAGTCGTCAGACAGGCGGGGATCAGCCCCAGCATTTT
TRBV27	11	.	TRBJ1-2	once	CASSLSGGYTF	TGTGCCAGCAGTTTAAGTGGTGGCTACACCTTC
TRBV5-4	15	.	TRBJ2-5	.	CASSLGGTSGETQYF	TGTGCCAGCAGCTTGGGTGGTACCTCGGGGGAGACCCAGTACTTC
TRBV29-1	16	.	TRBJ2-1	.	CSARKGSVLSYNEQFF	TGCAGCGCCAGGAAGGGGTCGGTTCTCTCCTACAATGAGCAGTTCTTC
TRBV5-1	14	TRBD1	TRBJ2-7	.	CASSPDRVSYEQYF	TGCGCCAGCAGCCCGGACAGGGTCTCCTACGAGCAGTACTTC
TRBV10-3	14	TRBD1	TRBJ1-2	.	CAISETRDRGGYTF	TGTGCCATCAGTGAGACCAGGGACAGGGGGGGCTACACCTTC
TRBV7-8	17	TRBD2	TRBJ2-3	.	CASSLAPAGLSTDTQYF	TGTGCCAGCAGCTTAGCGCCAGCGGGACTTAGCACAGATACGCAGTATTTT
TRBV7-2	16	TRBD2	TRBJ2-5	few	CASSTGLAGAAETQYF	TGTGCCAGCAGCACCGGACTAGCGGGAGCTGCAGAGACCCAGTACTTC
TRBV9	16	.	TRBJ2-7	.	CASSLASAGATYEQYF	TGTGCCAGCAGCTTGGCGAGCGCAGGAGCTACCTACGAGCAGTACTTC
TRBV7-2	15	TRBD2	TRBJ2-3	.	CASSPPSGRSDTQYF	TGTGCCAGCAGCCCACCTAGCGGGAGATCAGATACGCAGTATTTT
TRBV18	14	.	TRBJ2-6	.	CASSPPVGANVLTF	TGTGCCAGCTCACCACCGGTAGGGGCCAACGTCCTGACTTTC
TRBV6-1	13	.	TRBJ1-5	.	CASSKDLPQPQHF	TGTGCCAGCAGTAAGGATCTTCCCCAGCCCCAGCATTTT
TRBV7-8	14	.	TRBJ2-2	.	CASSIRSGTGELFF	TGTGCCAGCAGCATCAGGTCGGGCACCGGGGAGCTGTTTTTT
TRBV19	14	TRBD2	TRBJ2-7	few	CATSPGGNLYEQYF	TGTGCCACCTCCCCGGGAGGTAACCTCTACGAGCAGTACTTC